This record covers a single TCR beta chain. The table came from immunoSEQ multiplex PCR; TCRdb's copy has only in-frame clones and leaves some out. There are around 60,000 clones in the sample; around 95% occur only once, and approximately 0.35% lies in the top ten. The data stem from a study of T cell changes during pregnancy in multiple sclerosis. Trimming removed 7 bases from V and 2 bases from J; junction bases left unmatched: 8. CDR1 and CDR2 from the germline V gene are MDHEN and SYDVKM. CDR3 length equals 15 residues. This sequence originates from a female donor with multiple sclerosis, enrolled in a pregnancy study. Sample: CD4+ T cells from peripheral blood mononuclear cells, taken before pregnancy. The rearrangement joins TRBV28 to TRBJ1-5; 7 positions agree with TRBD1. CDR3 residues: CASILQGGGNQPQHF. Here the CDR3 DNA reads TGTGCCAGCATCTTGCAAGGGGGCGGCAATCAGCCCCAGCATTTT. Full variable domain (remainder filled in from reference TRBV28 and TRBJ1-5): DVKVTQSSRYLVKRTGEKVFLECVQDMDHENMFWYRQDPGLGLRLIYFSYDVKMKEKGDIPEGYSVSREKKERFSLILESASTNQTSMYLCASILQGGGNQPQHFGDGTRLSIL.